This passage covers 5 T cell receptor beta chains from one sample sequenced in a study of T-cell memory formation after mild COVID-19. In TCRdb, the 5' RACE reads were re-called with MiXCR into one record per CDR3 protein. The data contain some 48,000 distinct CDR3 sequences, roughly 12% of them singletons. Sequencing input: PBMCs or a T cell subset sorted from them (not recorded which). The source is a man younger than 35 who had mild COVID-19 (a few samples of this study predate the infection). Cell type and time point are not known.

The chain carries TRBV2 and TRBJ2-3; 8 positions agree with TRBD1. Germline V lookup: CDR1 SNHLY, CDR2 FYNNEI. The junction had 4 bases not matched to a gene; V was cut back by 7 bases and J by 1 base. The CDR3 contains 14 residues. CDR3 sequence: CASITGQGTDTQYF. CDR3 bases: TGTGCCAGCATTACGGGACAGGGCACAGATACGCAGTATTTT.

This clonotype was observed a few times. The chain links TRBV5-5 to TRBJ1-3, with TRBD1 as a possible D gene (6 bases). This CDR3 has 15 residues. Trimming stripped 4 bases from V and 1 base from J, with 12 bases between. Germline V gene lookup returns CDR1 SGHKS and CDR2 YYEKEE (reference sequence). CDR3 protein: CASSPDQGSGNTIYF. The CDR3 region has the DNA TGTGCCAGCAGCCCCGACCAGGGGTCTGGAAACACCATATATTTT.

This clonotype was picked up a small number of times. The chain is built from TRBV7-2 and TRBJ2-7, with 10 bases aligning to TRBD2. Trimming at V came to 5 bases and at J to 2 bases, leaving 6 bases not matched to a gene. Germline V gives CDR1 SGHTA, CDR2 FQGNSA. The CDR3 has 15 amino acids. The CDR3 sequence is CASSSRTSGTYEQYF. The CDR3 DNA sequence: TGTGCCAGCAGCAGTAGGACTAGCGGAACCTACGAGCAGTACTTC.

This chain connects TRBV20-1 to TRBJ2-1; 8 bases fit TRBD2. The CDR3 runs to 13 residues. The V gene end was trimmed by 0 bases and the J gene end by 7 bases; junction bases not matched to a gene: 2. Germline V lookup: CDR1 DFQATT, CDR2 SNEGSKA (reference sequence). CDR3 DNA sequence: TGCAGTGCTAGAGATGGACTAGCTAATGAGCAGTTCTTC. Translating it yields CSARDGLANEQFF.

The J gene is TRBJ1-2, the V gene TRBV9; the match to TRBD1 covers 8 bases. Germline CDR1 reads SGDLS; CDR2 reads YYNGEE. Losses at the gene ends were 4 bases for V and 2 bases for J; bases not matched to a gene: 10. The CDR3 is 16 amino acids. The CDR3 reads CASSPWTGTMNYGYTF. The CDR3 DNA is TGTGCCAGCAGCCCATGGACAGGGACGATGAACTATGGCTACACCTTC.